The 13 T cell receptor beta chains in this list originate from one sample, sequenced in a study of preoperative IRX-2 immunotherapy in early breast cancer (dated 2019 in TCRdb). Libraries came from the immunoSEQ multiplex PCR assay. Held by TCRdb, this immuneACCESS table contains in-frame sequences only and omits some clones. Under half of the omission traces to an unresolved V gene where checked; the cause of the rest is unknown. The sample table contains over 1,000 clones; only one count was recorded for around 75% of them. Of the sample, just under 8% falls within the top ten clones. Read against the paper, the sample's treatment or condition label means: preoperative locoregional IRX-2 cytokine immunotherapy. The specimen was tumor tissue, collected after IRX-2 immunotherapy. These receptors originate from a human donor with breast cancer.

This clone was counted a single time. CDR3 protein: CASSQDSRGQNTGELFF. CDR3 DNA: TGCGCCAGCAGCCAAGATAGTCGGGGGCAGAACACCGGGGAGCTGTTTTTT. V is TRBV4-1 and J is TRBJ2-2; D may correspond to TRBD1 or TRBD2 (6 bases each). Germline CDR1 MGHRA, CDR2 YSYEKL. V was shortened by 0 bases and J by 1 base, with 12 bases between the two germline ends. The CDR3 runs to 17 residues.

The chain links TRBV11-3 to TRBJ1-2; 9 bases align to TRBD1. The germline gives CDR1 SGHNT, CDR2 YENEEA. V lost 6 bases to trimming and J lost 4 bases; unmatched junction nucleotides: 9. The CDR3 spans 15 residues. The CDR3 nucleotides are TGTGCCAGCAGTTCAGTGGTGACAGGGGGCTATGGCTACACCTTC. Translated: CASSSVVTGGYGYTF. Drawing the rest from reference TRBV11-3 and TRBJ1-2, the complete variable domain is EAGVVQSPRYKIIEKKQPVAFWCNPISGHNTLYWYLQNLGQGPELLIRYENEEAVDDSQLPKDRFSAERLKGVDSTLKIQPAELGDSAVYLCASSSVVTGGYGYTFGSGTRLTVV.

The chain couples TRBV11-3 to TRBJ2-3; 12 bases line up with TRBD2. CDR1 and CDR2 (germline): SGHNT, YENEEA. This CDR3 has 16 amino acids. Germline trimming cut 4 bases from V and 3 bases from J; bases unmatched to any gene: 5. Here the CDR3 DNA reads TGTGCCAGCAGCTCGGCCGGGACTAGCGGGACAGATACGCAGTATTTT. Protein: CASSSAGTSGTDTQYF.

The chain has TRBV6-8 and TRBJ1-3, with D unclear. This CDR3 is 16 amino acids long. Trimming left V 0 bases short and J 4 bases short, with 13 bases between. Germline CDR1 is MNHGY and CDR2 is SAAAGT. The DNA for the CDR3 is TGTGCCAGCAGTTACTCGACCCCGGGAAGAGGAAACACCATATATTTT. It specifies CASSYSTPGRGNTIYF.

This clone was counted once. The V call is TRBV29-1, the J call TRBJ2-7; 9 bases align to TRBD1. Germline assignment: CDR1 SQVTM and CDR2 ANQGSEA. CDR3 length equals 14 residues. The J segment lost 2 bases and the V segment lost 4 bases, leaving 6 bases of the junction unmatched. DNA for the CDR3: TGCAGCGTTGTACAGGGGGCCATGGCCTACGAGCAGTACTTC. Translation gives CSVVQGAMAYEQYF.

This clone occurred once. This rearrangement joins TRBV28 to TRBJ1-4, with 8 bases matching TRBD1. V trimming: 1 base; J trimming: 3 bases; junction bases outside the gene matches: 4. The CDR3 is 16 amino acids. The germline V gene has CDR1 MDHEN and CDR2 SYDVKM. CDR3 bases: TGTGCCAGCAGTTTATCACAGGGGGTGGCTAATGAAAAACTGTTTTTT. It translates to CASSLSQGVANEKLFF.

This clone is a singleton in its sample. This chain links TRBV6-1 with TRBJ1-6; D call uncertain. This CDR3 comprises 14 residues. V shed 1 base and J shed 6 bases, with 7 bases lying between them. CDR1 is MNHNS, CDR2 SASEGT, per germline. The CDR3 region is CASSEVAVNSPLHF. CDR3 in DNA: TGTGCCAGCAGTGAAGTGGCAGTTAATTCACCCCTCCACTTT.

V and J are TRBV12-5 and TRBJ1-1, with D perhaps matching TRBD1 (5 bases). V lost 6 bases and J 7 bases, leaving 18 bases between the germline ends. Germline V gives CDR1 LGHNT, CDR2 FRNRAP. The length of the CDR3 is 14 residues. DNA for the CDR3: TGTGCTAGTGGGGCCCCCCGGGGCTCGGGTGAAGCTTTCTTT. It codes for CASGAPRGSGEAFF. The full variable domain, in which reference TRBV12-5 and TRBJ1-1 provide the parts outside the CDR3, is DARVTQTPRHKVTEMGQEVTMRCQPILGHNTVFWYRQTMMQGLELLAYFRNRAPLDDSGMPKDRFSAEMPDATLATLKIQPSEPRDSAVYFCASGAPRGSGEAFFGQGTRLTVV.

The chain uses TRBV11-3 and TRBJ1-1, with 7 bases aligning to TRBD1. CDR3 size: 14 residues. In germline, CDR1 is SGHNT, CDR2 YENEEA. The trim removed 3 bases at V and 2 bases at J, leaving 3 bases unmatched. The CDR3 sequence is CASSFDRANTEAFF. CDR3 nucleotides: TGTGCCAGCAGCTTTGACAGGGCCAACACTGAAGCTTTCTTT.

The chain recombines TRBV11-3 with TRBJ2-2; D is unresolved. The V gene lost 4 bases and the J gene lost 4 bases, with 13 bases spanning the gap. This CDR3 is 15 amino acids long. Per germline, CDR1 SGHNT and CDR2 YENEEA. CDR3 DNA sequence: TGTGCCAGCAGCTCAAAGGCGGCGATCACCGGGGAGCTGTTTTTT. Translation gives CASSSKAAITGELFF. The full variable domain, completed using reference TRBV11-3 and TRBJ2-2, is EAGVVQSPRYKIIEKKQPVAFWCNPISGHNTLYWYLQNLGQGPELLIRYENEEAVDDSQLPKDRFSAERLKGVDSTLKIQPAELGDSAVYLCASSSKAAITGELFFGEGSRLTVL.

This clone was observed a handful of times. The chain combines TRBV14 with TRBJ2-3; D perhaps matches TRBD2 (6 bases). CDR3 length equals 15 residues. Germline-derived CDR1 and CDR2 are SGHDN and FVKESK. With 2 bases removed from V and 3 bases from J, the gap between germline ends came to 12 bases. The CDR3, as DNA: TGTGCCAGCAGCCAACGTGGCGGGACGACAGATACGCAGTATTTT. Residues: CASSQRGGTTDTQYF.

The chain recombines TRBV11-3 with TRBJ2-5; D call uncertain. V was trimmed by 6 bases and J by 0 bases, leaving 14 bases between them. Per the germline V gene, CDR1 is SGHNT and CDR2 is YENEEA. The CDR3 loop spans 15 amino acids. CDR3 DNA sequence: TGTGCCAGCAGTTATTGGGCCTCTGACCAAGAGACCCAGTACTTC. Amino acid sequence: CASSYWASDQETQYF.

This clone has more than one count but fewer than ten. V is TRBV15 and J is TRBJ1-1; D is undetermined. This CDR3 is built from 15 residues. Trimming cost V 0 bases and J 1 base, with 9 bases left between them. Germline CDR1 reads LNHNV; CDR2 reads YYDKDF (reference sequence). CDR3 nucleotide sequence: TGTGCCACCAGCAGAGATCTTGGTGAGAACACTGAAGCTTTCTTT. Its translation: CATSRDLGENTEAFF. Full variable domain (rest looked up from reference TRBV15 and TRBJ1-1): DAMVIQNPRYQVTQFGKPVTLSCSQTLNHNVMYWYQQKSSQAPKLLFHYYDKDFNNEADTPDNFQSRRPNTSFCFLDIRSPGLGDTAMYLCATSRDLGENTEAFFGQGTRLTVV.